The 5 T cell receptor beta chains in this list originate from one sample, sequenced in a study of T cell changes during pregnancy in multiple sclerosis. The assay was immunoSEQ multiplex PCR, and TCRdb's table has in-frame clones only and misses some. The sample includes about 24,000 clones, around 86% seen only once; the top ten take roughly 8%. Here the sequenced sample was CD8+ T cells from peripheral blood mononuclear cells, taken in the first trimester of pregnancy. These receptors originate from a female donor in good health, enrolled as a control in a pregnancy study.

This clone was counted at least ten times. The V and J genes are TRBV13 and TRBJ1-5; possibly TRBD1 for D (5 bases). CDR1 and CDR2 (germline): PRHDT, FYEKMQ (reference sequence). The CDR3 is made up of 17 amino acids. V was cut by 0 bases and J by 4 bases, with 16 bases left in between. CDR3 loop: CASSLGGGAVPNQPQHF. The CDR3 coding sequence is TGTGCCAGCAGCTTAGGAGGCGGGGCAGTTCCGAATCAGCCCCAGCATTTT.

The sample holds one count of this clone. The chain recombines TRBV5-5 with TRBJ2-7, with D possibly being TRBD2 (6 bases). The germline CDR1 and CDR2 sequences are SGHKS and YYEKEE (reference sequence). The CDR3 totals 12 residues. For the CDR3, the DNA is TGTCCTAGGAGGGGAGCGGAATACGAGCAGTACTTC. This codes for CPRRGAEYEQYF.

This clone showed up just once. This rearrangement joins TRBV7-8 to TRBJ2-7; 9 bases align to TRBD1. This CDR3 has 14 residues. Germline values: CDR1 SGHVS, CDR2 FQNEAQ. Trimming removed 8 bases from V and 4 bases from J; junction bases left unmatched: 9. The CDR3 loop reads CASGQDRGVYEQYF. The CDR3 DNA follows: TGTGCCAGCGGTCAGGACAGGGGAGTATACGAGCAGTACTTC.

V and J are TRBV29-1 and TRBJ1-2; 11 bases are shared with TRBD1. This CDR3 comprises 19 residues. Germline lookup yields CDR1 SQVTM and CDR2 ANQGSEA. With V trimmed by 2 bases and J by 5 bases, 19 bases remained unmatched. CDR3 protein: CSVESAWDRGGDSRYGYTF. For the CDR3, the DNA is TGCAGCGTTGAAAGTGCCTGGGACAGGGGGGGAGATTCCCGATATGGCTACACCTTC.

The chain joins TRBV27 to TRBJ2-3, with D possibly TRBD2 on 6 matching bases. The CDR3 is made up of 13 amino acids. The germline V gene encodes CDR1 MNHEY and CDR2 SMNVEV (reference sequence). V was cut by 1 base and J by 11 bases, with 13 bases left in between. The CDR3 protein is CASSLLEGVVQYF. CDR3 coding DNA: TGTGCCAGCAGTTTATTGGAGGGAGTAGTGCAGTATTTT.